The TCR beta chain under discussion was sequenced for a study of T cell repertoires and Cas9 in healthy adults. The CDR3 runs to 15 residues. CDR1 is MNHNY and CDR2 is SVGAGI in the germline V gene (reference sequence). Trimming took 6 bases from V and 3 from J, leaving 12 bases between them. TCRdb's copy holds only in-frame clones and misses some; the assay was immunoSEQ multiplex PCR. This table holds about 22,000 clones, 91% found once. This TCR was recovered from a human donor in good health. Sample: CD4+ effector T cells (CD127+, CD25-, CD137-, CD154-) from PBMCs; culture status not recorded. The chain links TRBV6-6 to TRBJ1-6, with a possible D match to TRBD1 (6 bases). The CDR3 sequence: CASSPRTDYNSPLHF. CDR3 DNA sequence: TGTGCCAGCAGCCCACGGACAGACTATAATTCACCCCTCCACTTT.